The present TCR beta chain was sequenced within a study of Graves' ophthalmopathy and Graves' hyperthyroidism. About the study: Peripheral blood was collected at initial diagnosis, before any treatment. Broader study findings: Forecasting of ophthalmopathy progression by the model achieved roughly 69% sensitivity and around 77% specificity.

Germline CDR1 reads LNHNV; CDR2 reads YYDKDF (reference sequence). CDR3 size: 14 residues. The ends were cut back, 5 bases at V and 4 bases at J, with 13 bases in the middle. RNA transcripts were the template, and TCR beta CDR3 regions were amplified from them. An opening RT-PCR round employed HTBI primers and preceded a second-round multiplex PCR. One entry per CDR3 protein results from TCRdb running MiXCR on the multiplex PCR reads. The sample holds some 240,000 distinct CDR3 sequences, around 42% seen once. This clonotype turned up a few times. Its antigen is unidentified. PBMCs were obtained from roughly 9.9 ml of fresh peripheral blood.

The origin of this receptor is an adult man with Graves' ophthalmopathy. This rearrangement joins TRBV15 to TRBJ2-3; maybe TRBD2 (6 bases). The sequencing input was peripheral blood. The CDR3 region has the DNA TGTGCCACCAGCGGCGGGACGAGGGCAGATACGCAGTATTTT. Its protein product is CATSGGTRADTQYF.